This T cell receptor beta chain is from a study of T cells in Graves' hyperthyroidism and ophthalmopathy. Study conclusions and caveats: Ophthalmopathy, which appeared later, was predicted by the model a median 6.5 months before onset. Most clonotypes that expanded in the thyroid above 0.001 also showed up in blood.

This clonotype occurred a few times. Its antigen is currently unknown. Its ends do not fully match the called genes, so a read error is possible. Over 18 months, lack of ophthalmopathy progression marked Graves' hyperthyroidism as stable. The CDR3 spans 12 residues. The germline V gene has CDR1 LGHDT and CDR2 YNNKEL (reference sequence). Amplified TCR beta CDR3 regions came from RNA transcripts. The primer set for the first-round RT-PCR of the TCR CDR3 was HTBI. Via MiXCR, TCRdb re-called the multiplex PCR reads, giving one row per CDR3 protein. The data contain hundreds of thousands of distinct CDR3 sequences, 11% to 15% of them singletons.

The clonotype was recovered from a woman in her late teens or twenties with Graves' hyperthyroidism. Sample: blood. V and J are TRBV3-1 and TRBJ2-2; possibly TRBD2 for D (5 bases). The CDR3, as DNA: TGTGCCAGCAAACTTTGGACCGGGAAGCTGTTTTTT. Translating gives CASKLWTGKLFF.